Listed below are T cell receptor beta chains from one sample, sequenced in a study of vaccination and CD4 T cells after COVID-19. TCRdb re-called the PCR reads through MiXCR, storing one row per CDR3 protein. This sample has 15,000 to 20,000 distinct CDR3 sequences, with around 80% found just once. The antigens for these receptors are not known. Sequencing used CD4+ T cells from blood, cultured in vitro, obtained after SARS-CoV-2 vaccination. The receptors were gathered from a human donor who received a COVID-19 vaccine. The conserved cysteine and the conserved F or W are not part of the CDR3 here. For some rows the clone size is stated as once, few or many, or as a class when expanded; others skip it.

CDR3 | J | V | size
SASPRERGVPNQPQH | TRBJ1-5 | TRBV20-1 | few
ASSEAGSDGNQPQH | TRBJ1-5 | TRBV25-1 | few
ASSEESTGELF | TRBJ2-2 | TRBV6-1 | NA
ASRRARDLQETQY | TRBJ2-5 | TRBV10-2 | once
ASSLTIGKLF | TRBJ1-4 | TRBV19 | NA
ASSLAGPSTGKETQY | TRBJ2-5 | TRBV5-4 | NA
ASSRGDNSPLH | TRBJ1-6 | TRBV2 | NA
ASSLHLAGTSGGEGETQY | TRBJ2-5 | TRBV7-8 | NA
ASSLARGRDTQY | TRBJ2-3 | TRBV7-2 | NA
ASSMGRVSNQPQH | TRBJ1-5 | TRBV19 | NA
ASSQGTGGSYEQY | TRBJ2-7 | TRBV5-8 | NA
SARDGTAAYNSPLH | TRBJ1-6 | TRBV20-1 | few
ASSERQGNTEAF | TRBJ1-1 | TRBV6-1 | NA
ASRGFPLYEQY | TRBJ2-7 | TRBV6-2/TRBV6-3 | NA